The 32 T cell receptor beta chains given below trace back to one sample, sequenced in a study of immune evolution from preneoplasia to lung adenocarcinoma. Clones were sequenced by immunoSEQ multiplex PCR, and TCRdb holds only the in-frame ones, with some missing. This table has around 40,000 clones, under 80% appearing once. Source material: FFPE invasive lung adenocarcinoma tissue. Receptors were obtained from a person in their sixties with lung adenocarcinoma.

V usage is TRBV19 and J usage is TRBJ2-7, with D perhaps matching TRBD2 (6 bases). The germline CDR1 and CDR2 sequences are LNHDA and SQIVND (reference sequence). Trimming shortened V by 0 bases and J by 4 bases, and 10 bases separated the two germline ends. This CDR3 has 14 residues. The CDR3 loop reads CASSIELASYEQYF. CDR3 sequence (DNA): TGTGCCAGTAGTATAGAACTAGCTAGTTACGAGCAGTACTTC.

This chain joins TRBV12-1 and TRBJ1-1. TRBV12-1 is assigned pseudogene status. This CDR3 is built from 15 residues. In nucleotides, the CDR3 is TGTGCCAGCAGTACCCCGGGCCCCCTGAACACTGAAGCTTTCTTT. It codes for CASSTPGPLNTEAFF.

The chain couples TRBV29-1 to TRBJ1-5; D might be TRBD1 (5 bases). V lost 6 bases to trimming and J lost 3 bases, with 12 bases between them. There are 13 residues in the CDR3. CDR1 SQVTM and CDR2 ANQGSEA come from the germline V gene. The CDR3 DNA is TGCAGCGTCCGCGAAGGGGTCAATCAGCCCCAGCATTTT. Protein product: CSVREGVNQPQHF.

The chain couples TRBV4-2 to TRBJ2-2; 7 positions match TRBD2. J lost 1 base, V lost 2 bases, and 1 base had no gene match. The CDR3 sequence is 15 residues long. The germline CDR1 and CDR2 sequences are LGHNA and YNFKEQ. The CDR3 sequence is CASSQLAENTGELFF. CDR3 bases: TGTGCCAGCAGCCAACTAGCGGAGAACACCGGGGAGCTGTTTTTT.

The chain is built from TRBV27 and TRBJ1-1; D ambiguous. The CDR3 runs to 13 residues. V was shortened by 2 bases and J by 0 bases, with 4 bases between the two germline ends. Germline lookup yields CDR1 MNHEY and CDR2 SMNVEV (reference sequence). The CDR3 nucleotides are TGTGCCAGCAGTTTACTTCTGAACACTGAAGCTTTCTTT. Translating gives CASSLLLNTEAFF.

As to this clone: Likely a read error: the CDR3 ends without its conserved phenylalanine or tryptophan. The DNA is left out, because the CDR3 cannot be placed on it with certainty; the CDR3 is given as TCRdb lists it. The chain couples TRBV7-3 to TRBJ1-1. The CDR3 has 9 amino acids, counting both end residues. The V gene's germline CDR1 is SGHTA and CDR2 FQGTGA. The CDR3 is CASSRGSYC.

CDR3 nucleotide sequence: TGTGCCACCAGCGTTAGCGGGAGAGAGACCCAGTACTTC. Translating it yields CATSVSGRETQYF. The V and J genes are TRBV15 and TRBJ2-5; 9 bases map to TRBD2. Germline CDR1 LNHNV, CDR2 YYDKDF (reference sequence). The CDR3 consists of 13 residues. V lost 5 bases, J lost 4 bases, and 2 bases stayed unmatched.

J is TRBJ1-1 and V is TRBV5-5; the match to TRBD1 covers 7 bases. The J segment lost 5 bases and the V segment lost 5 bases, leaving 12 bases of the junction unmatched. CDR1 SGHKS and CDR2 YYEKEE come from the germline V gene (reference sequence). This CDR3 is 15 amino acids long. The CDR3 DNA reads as TGTGCCAGCAGACTCCGGGACAGTATACAGACTGAAGCTTTCTTT. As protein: CASRLRDSIQTEAFF.

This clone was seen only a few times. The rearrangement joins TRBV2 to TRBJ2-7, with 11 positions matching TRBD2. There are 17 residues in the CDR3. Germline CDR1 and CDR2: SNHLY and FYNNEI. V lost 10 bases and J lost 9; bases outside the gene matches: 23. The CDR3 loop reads CAIITLFPGTSGTGQYF. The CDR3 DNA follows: TGTGCCATCATCACATTGTTCCCCGGGACTAGCGGAACCGGGCAGTACTTC.

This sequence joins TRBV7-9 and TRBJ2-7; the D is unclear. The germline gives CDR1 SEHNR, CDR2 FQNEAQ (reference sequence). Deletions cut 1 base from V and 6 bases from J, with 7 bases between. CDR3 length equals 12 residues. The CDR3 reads CASSLGPGEQYF. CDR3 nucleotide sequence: TGTGCCAGCAGCTTAGGGCCAGGCGAGCAGTACTTC.

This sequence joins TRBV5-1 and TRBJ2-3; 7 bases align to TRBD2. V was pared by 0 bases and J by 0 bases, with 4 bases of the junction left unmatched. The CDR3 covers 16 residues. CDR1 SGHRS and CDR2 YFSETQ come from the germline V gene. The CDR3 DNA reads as TGCGCCAGCAGCTTGGGGGCTAGCGGTAGCACAGATACGCAGTATTTT. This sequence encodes CASSLGASGSTDTQYF. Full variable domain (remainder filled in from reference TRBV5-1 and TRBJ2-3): KAGVTQTPRYLIKTRGQQVTLSCSPISGHRSVSWYQQTPGQGLQFLFEYFSETQRNKGNFPGRFSGRQFSNSRSEMNVSTLELGDSALYLCASSLGASGSTDTQYFGPGTRLTVL.

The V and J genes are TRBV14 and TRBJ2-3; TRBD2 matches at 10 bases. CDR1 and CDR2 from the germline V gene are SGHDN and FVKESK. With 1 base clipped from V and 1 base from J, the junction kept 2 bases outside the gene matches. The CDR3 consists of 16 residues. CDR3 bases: TGTGCCAGCAGCCAAGGAGGACTAGCGGGCACAGATACGCAGTATTTT. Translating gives CASSQGGLAGTDTQYF.

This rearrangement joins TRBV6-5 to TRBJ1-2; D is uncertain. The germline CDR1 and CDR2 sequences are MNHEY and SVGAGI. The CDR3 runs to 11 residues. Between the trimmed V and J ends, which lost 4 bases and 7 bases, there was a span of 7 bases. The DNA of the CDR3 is TGTGCCAGCAGTTCCCTCGGTGGCTACACCTTC. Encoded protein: CASSSLGGYTF.

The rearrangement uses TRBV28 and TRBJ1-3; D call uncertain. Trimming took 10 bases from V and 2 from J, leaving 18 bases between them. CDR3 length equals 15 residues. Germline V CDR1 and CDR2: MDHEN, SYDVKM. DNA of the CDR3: TGTGCCACCCGAGGTGTCGGGGTCGCTGGAAACACCATATATTTT. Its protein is CATRGVGVAGNTIYF.

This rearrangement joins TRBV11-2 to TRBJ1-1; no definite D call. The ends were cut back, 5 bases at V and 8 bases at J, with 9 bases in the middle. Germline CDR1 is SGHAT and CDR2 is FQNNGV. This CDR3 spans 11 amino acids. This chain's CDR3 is CASSHFYEAFF. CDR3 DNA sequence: TGTGCCAGCAGCCACTTCTACGAAGCTTTCTTT.

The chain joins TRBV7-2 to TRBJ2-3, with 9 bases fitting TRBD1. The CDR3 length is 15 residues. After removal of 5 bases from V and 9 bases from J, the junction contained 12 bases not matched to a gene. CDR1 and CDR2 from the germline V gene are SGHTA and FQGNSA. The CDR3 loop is CASSRQGGEKGTQYF. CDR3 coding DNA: TGTGCCAGCAGCCGACAGGGGGGGGAAAAGGGAACGCAGTATTTT.

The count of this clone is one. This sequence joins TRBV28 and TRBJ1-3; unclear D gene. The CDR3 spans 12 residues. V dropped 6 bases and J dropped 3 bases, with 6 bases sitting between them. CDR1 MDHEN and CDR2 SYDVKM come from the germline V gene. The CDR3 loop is CASSESGNTIYF. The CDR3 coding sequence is TGTGCCAGCAGCGAGAGTGGAAACACCATATATTTT.

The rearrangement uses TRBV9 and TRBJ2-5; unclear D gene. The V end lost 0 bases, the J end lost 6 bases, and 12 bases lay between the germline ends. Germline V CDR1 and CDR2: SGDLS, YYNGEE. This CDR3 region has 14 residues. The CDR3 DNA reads TGTGCCAGCAGCGTAGATCTTGTGGGGAAGACCCAGTACTTC. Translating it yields CASSVDLVGKTQYF.

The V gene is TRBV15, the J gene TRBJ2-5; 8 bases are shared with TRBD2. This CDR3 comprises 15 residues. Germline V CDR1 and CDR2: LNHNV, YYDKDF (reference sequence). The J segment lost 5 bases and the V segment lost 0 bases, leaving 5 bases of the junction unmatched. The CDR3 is CATSRDFRGGETQYF. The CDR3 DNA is TGTGCCACCAGCAGAGATTTTCGGGGGGGGGAGACCCAGTACTTC.

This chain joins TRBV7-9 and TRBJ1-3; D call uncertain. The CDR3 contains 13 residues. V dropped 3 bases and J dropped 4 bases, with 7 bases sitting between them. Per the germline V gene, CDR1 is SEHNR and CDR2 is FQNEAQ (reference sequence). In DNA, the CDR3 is TGTGCCAGCAGCTTTTATGCGGGAAACACCATATATTTT. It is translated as CASSFYAGNTIYF.

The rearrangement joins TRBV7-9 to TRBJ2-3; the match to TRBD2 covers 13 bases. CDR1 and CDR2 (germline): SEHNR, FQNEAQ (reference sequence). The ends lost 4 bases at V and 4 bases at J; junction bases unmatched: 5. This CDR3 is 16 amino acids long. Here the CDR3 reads CASSSGTSGKADTQYF. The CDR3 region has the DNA TGTGCCAGCAGCTCCGGGACTAGCGGGAAGGCAGATACGCAGTATTTT.

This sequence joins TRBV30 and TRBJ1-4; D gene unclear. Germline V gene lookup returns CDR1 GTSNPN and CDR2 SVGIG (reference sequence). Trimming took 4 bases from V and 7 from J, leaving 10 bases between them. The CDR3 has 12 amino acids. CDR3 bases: TGTGCCTGGACGACGGGTAGTGAAAAACTGTTTTTT. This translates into CAWTTGSEKLFF.

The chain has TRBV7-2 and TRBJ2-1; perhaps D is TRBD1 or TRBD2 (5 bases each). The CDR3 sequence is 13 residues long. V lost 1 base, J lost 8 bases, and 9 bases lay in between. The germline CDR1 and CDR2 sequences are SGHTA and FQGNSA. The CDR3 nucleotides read TGTGCCAGCAGCTTAGGGGGGAGATATGAGCAGTTCTTC. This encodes CASSLGGRYEQFF.

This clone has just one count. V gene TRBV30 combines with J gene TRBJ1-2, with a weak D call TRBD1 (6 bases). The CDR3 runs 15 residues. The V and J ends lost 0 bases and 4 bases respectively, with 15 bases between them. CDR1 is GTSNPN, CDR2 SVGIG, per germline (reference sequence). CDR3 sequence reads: CAWSVEVGGSYGYTF. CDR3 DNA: TGTGCCTGGAGTGTAGAGGTCGGGGGCAGCTATGGCTACACCTTC.

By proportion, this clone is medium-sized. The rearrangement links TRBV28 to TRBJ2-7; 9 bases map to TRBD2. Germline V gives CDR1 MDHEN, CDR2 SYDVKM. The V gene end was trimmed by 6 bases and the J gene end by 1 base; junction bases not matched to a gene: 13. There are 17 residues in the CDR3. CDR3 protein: CASSWRTGTSWSYEQYF. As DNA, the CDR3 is TGTGCCAGCAGCTGGAGGACCGGGACTAGCTGGTCCTACGAGCAGTACTTC. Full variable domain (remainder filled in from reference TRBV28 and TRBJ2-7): DVKVTQSSRYLVKRTGEKVFLECVQDMDHENMFWYRQDPGLGLRLIYFSYDVKMKEKGDIPEGYSVSREKKERFSLILESASTNQTSMYLCASSWRTGTSWSYEQYFGPGTRLTVT.

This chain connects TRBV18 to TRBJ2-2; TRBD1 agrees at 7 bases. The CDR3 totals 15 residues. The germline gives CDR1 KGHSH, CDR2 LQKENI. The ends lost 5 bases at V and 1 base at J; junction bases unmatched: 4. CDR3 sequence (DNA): TGTGCCAGCTCATCGAGGACAGGGAACACCGGGGAGCTGTTTTTT. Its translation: CASSSRTGNTGELFF.

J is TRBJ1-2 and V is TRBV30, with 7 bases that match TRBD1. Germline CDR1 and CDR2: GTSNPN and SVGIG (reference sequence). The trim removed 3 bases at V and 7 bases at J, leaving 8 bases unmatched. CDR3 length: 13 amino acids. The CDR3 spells CAWRANRGGGYTF. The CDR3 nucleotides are TGTGCCTGGAGGGCAAACAGGGGTGGTGGCTACACCTTC.

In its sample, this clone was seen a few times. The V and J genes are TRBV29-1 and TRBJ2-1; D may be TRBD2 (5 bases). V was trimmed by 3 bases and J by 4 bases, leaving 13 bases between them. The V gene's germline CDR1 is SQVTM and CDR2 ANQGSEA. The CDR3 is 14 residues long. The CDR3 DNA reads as TGCAGCGTTGAGATGCCGGGGTTATACAATGAGCAGTTCTTC. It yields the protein CSVEMPGLYNEQFF.

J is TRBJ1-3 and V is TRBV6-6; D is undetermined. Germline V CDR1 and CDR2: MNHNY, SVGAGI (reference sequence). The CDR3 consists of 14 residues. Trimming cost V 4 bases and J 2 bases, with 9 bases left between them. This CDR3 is CASSLRGAGNTIYF. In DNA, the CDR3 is TGTGCCAGCAGTTTGCGTGGTGCTGGAAACACCATATATTTT.

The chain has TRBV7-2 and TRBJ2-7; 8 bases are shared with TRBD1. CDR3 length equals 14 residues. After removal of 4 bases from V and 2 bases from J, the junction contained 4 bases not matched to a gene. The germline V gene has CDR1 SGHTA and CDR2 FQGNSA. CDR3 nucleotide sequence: TGTGCCAGCAGCTCGTACAGGGGGGCCTACGAGCAGTACTTC. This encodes CASSSYRGAYEQYF.

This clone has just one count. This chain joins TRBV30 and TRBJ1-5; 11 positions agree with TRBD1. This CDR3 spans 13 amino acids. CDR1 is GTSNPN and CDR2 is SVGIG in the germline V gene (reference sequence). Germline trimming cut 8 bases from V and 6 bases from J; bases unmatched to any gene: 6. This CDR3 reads CAAGTGGLQPQHF. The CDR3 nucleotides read TGTGCCGCCGGGACAGGGGGACTTCAGCCCCAGCATTTT.

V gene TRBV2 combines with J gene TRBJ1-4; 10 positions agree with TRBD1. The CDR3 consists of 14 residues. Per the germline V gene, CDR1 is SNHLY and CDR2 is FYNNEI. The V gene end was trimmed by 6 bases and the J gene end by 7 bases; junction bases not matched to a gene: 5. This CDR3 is CASRAGTGVEKLFF. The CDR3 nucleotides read TGTGCCAGCAGAGCCGGGACAGGGGTTGAAAAACTGTTTTTT.